These 2 T cell receptor beta chains originate from one sample sequenced in a study of cytomegalovirus exposure and HLA in healthy donors. Produced via immunoSEQ multiplex PCR; TCRdb's table is partial and in-frame only. The sample shows over 150,000 clones, roughly 84% of them seen only once. The sequenced sample was PBMCs. The origin of the receptors is a woman in her twenties or thirties in good health and CMV-seropositive.

The rearrangement uses TRBV30 and TRBJ2-5; D is possibly TRBD1 (6 bases). The germline V gene has CDR1 GTSNPN and CDR2 SVGIG (reference sequence). The CDR3 is 13 residues long. V was cut by 2 bases and J by 4 bases, with 11 bases left in between. CDR3 bases: TGTGCCTGGAGTATACAGGGTCCAGAGACCCAGTACTTC. Encoded protein: CAWSIQGPETQYF.

The chain recombines TRBV29-1 with TRBJ2-3; TRBD1 might be the D (6 bases). Per germline, CDR1 SQVTM and CDR2 ANQGSEA. The CDR3 consists of 13 residues. The germline V and J ends were trimmed by 4 bases and 4 bases, with 12 bases remaining between them. For the CDR3, the DNA is TGCAGCGTTGTGTCAGGGGTCTCAGATACGCAGTATTTT. It translates to CSVVSGVSDTQYF.